The T cell receptor beta chain under discussion was sequenced for a study of blood T cell repertoires in COVID-19. At the level of the study: The samples span acute and convalescent COVID-19 from the United States, Italy and Spain. Sources were T cells, B-cell-depleted T cells, or PBMCs; the material itself was cDNA or gDNA.

CDR1 LNHDA and CDR2 SQIVND come from the germline V gene (reference sequence). This CDR3 comprises 16 residues. Trimming took 4 bases from V and 5 from J, leaving 20 bases between them. Per the study methods: Amplification from reference gene primers served as the basis for estimated nucleated cell counts. Clones were sequenced by immunoSEQ multiplex PCR, and TCRdb holds only the in-frame ones, with some missing. V, J and clone size reflect that table, while D and trimming were determined from the DNA. Seen here are under 300,000 clones, roughly 85% observed once, and the top ten hold 4.6%. The sequenced material came from peripheral blood. The sequence came from a man in his 60s who had recovered from COVID-19. V is TRBV19 and J is TRBJ1-2; D is possibly TRBD1 (5 bases). The CDR3 reads CASSKVYGGSTYGYTF. The CDR3 DNA reads as TGTGCCAGTAGTAAGGTGTACGGGGGATCGACTTATGGCTACACCTTC.